This T cell receptor (beta chain) is from a study of PD-1 blockade in classical Hodgkin lymphoma. Study-wide results and caveats: Underlying causes for the observed repertoire differences were not defined, possibly disease activity or prior therapy.

Concerning this clone: Its antigen is undetermined.

Every patient relapsed after autologous stem cell transplantation, and brentuximab vedotin exposure varied. Method: immunoSEQ multiplex PCR; TCRdb's copy keeps in-frame clones and lacks some. The repertoire consists of about 110,000 clones, with nearly 90% occurring once and the leading ten covering just under 20%. Source: peripheral blood mononuclear cells (PBMCs), taken before the second cycle of nivolumab. The TCR sequence derives from a human donor with classical Hodgkin lymphoma.

CDR3 nucleotides: TGTGCCAGCAGTGGTTCCCGGGACAGGGTCGTCAATGAGCAGTTCTTC. Its protein product is CASSGSRDRVVNEQFF. The V gene is TRBV27, the J gene TRBJ2-1; TRBD1 agrees at 9 bases. Germline V CDR1 and CDR2: MNHEY, SMNVEV (reference sequence). The trim removed 5 bases at V and 6 bases at J, leaving 11 bases unmatched. The CDR3 contains 16 residues.